This passage covers 20 T cell receptor beta chains from one sample sequenced in a study of shared clonotypes between healthy human individuals (dated by TCRdb to 2018 to 2020). Libraries were prepared through the immunoSEQ multiplex PCR assay. In its TCRdb copy, this immuneACCESS table keeps in-frame sequences only and misses some clones. Where compared with another copy, unresolved V genes explain less than half of these, and the others have no known cause. Within this sample are 2 million or so clones, with approximately 95% of them counted one time only. 0.1% to 0.15% of the sample is held by the ten biggest clonotypes. The specimen sequenced was naive CD4+ T cells sorted from blood. Interpreted using the paper, the cell subset or site label stands for: CD45RA+ positively selected. The receptors come from a man aged 18 to 30 in good health.

V gene TRBV30 combines with J gene TRBJ2-1; D gene unclear. V dropped 1 base and J dropped 15 bases, with 10 bases sitting between them. The CDR3 contains 10 residues. Germline V gene lookup returns CDR1 GTSNPN and CDR2 SVGIG (reference sequence). As DNA, the CDR3 is TGTGCCTGGAGTGGTGGCCGCCTGTTCTTC. Protein: CAWSGGRLFF.

The CDR3 is CASSYGGKANTEAFF. The DNA of the CDR3 is TGTGCCAGCAGTTACGGGGGAAAAGCAAACACTGAAGCTTTCTTT. The J gene is TRBJ1-1, the V gene TRBV6-5; tentative D call: TRBD1 (5 bases). This CDR3 has 15 amino acids. Germline loops: CDR1 MNHEY, CDR2 SVGAGI. Deletions cut 2 bases from V and 2 bases from J, with 12 bases between.

A remark on this clone: This sample includes further DNA sequences coding for the same CDR3. The rearrangement joins TRBV19 to TRBJ1-1; weak D call: TRBD1 (5 bases). The V end was cut by 1 base, the J end by 2 bases, with 11 bases between. CDR3 length: 15 residues. Germline CDR1 reads LNHDA; CDR2 reads SQIVND (reference sequence). The CDR3 DNA reads as TGTGCCAGTAGTATAGCCGGGACGGTAAACACTGAAGCTTTCTTT. Translation gives CASSIAGTVNTEAFF.

The chain recombines TRBV5-1 with TRBJ2-7; possibly TRBD1 for D (6 bases). Trimming left V 3 bases short and J 0 bases short, with 19 bases between. CDR1 SGHRS and CDR2 YFSETQ come from the germline V gene. The CDR3 loop spans 17 amino acids. This chain's CDR3 is CASSSGQNYPSSYEQYF. For the CDR3, the DNA is TGCGCCAGCAGCTCCGGACAGAACTACCCCAGCTCCTACGAGCAGTACTTC.

The CDR3 DNA follows: TGTGCCAGTAGTTCCGGCCACCTTAGAGACCTTGGCTACACCTTC. The encoded protein is CASSSGHLRDLGYTF. This chain uses TRBV19 with TRBJ1-2; D is unclear. Deletions cut 5 bases from V and 7 bases from J, with 20 bases between. Germline V gene data show CDR1 as LNHDA and CDR2 as SQIVND (reference sequence). The CDR3 runs 15 residues.

V is TRBV28 and J is TRBJ1-2; the D gene is possibly TRBD1 (5 bases). Trimming removed 5 bases from V and 4 bases from J, with 14 bases in between. The germline V gene encodes CDR1 MDHEN and CDR2 SYDVKM. There are 14 residues in the CDR3. Here the CDR3 reads CASSTHPGGYGYTF. Written as DNA, the CDR3 is TGTGCCAGCAGTACCCATCCTGGGGGCTATGGCTACACCTTC.

The chain employs TRBV7-2 and TRBJ2-7, with TRBD1 as a possible D gene (5 bases). Germline CDR1 and CDR2: SGHTA and FQGNSA. This CDR3 comprises 15 residues. The ends were cut back, 1 base at V and 1 base at J, with 11 bases in the middle. The CDR3, as DNA: TGTGCCAGCAGCTTAGAGACAGTTTCATCCTACGAGCAGTACTTC. Its protein is CASSLETVSSYEQYF.

For the CDR3, the DNA is TGTGCCAGCAGTGAGTGGGGGGGATGGACAGATACGCAGTATTTT. Translation: CASSEWGGWTDTQYF. V and J are TRBV6-4 and TRBJ2-3; 7 bases line up with TRBD2. This CDR3 contains 15 residues. CDR1 MRHNA and CDR2 SNTAGT come from the germline V gene. With V trimmed by 3 bases and J by 3 bases, 6 bases remained unmatched.

This chain joins TRBV7-2 and TRBJ1-6; D gene unclear. There are 14 residues in the CDR3. V was cut by 6 bases and J by 9 bases, with 15 bases left in between. Germline CDR1 SGHTA, CDR2 FQGNSA. CDR3 DNA sequence: TGTGCCAGCAGGAAGGATCCCGAATTTTCACCCCTCCACTTT. Its protein product is CASRKDPEFSPLHF.

The count of this clone is one. Other DNA sequences from this sample encode an identical CDR3 as well. The genes are TRBV10-3 and TRBJ1-5, with D maybe TRBD1 (6 bases). CDR1 ENHRY and CDR2 SYGVKD come from the germline V gene. V lost 2 bases and J lost 2, with 16 bases in between. The CDR3 totals 17 residues. The CDR3 region has the DNA TGTGCCATCAGTGAGAGTCCGGGGGGCTCGGGCAATCAGCCCCAGCATTTT. As protein: CAISESPGGSGNQPQHF.

The V gene is TRBV9, the J gene TRBJ1-4; possibly TRBD1 for D (5 bases). Trimming cost V 2 bases and J 5 bases, with 10 bases left between them. This CDR3 has 14 residues. The germline gives CDR1 SGDLS, CDR2 YYNGEE. The chain's CDR3 is CASSVGPRNEKLFF. The CDR3 bases are TGTGCCAGCAGCGTGGGACCGAGAAATGAAAAACTGTTTTTT.

As concerns this clone: The limits of the CDR3 on the DNA are not certain, so only TCRdb's listed CDR3 is given. The chain uses TRBV7-9 and TRBJ2-2; TRBD2 is the table's D call, not checked against the DNA. The CDR3 is 14 amino acids in total, end residues counted. Germline-derived CDR1 and CDR2 are SEHNR and FQNEAQ (reference sequence). This chain's CDR3 is CASIVGGAPGSCFF.

V and J are TRBV6-1 and TRBJ1-1, with D uncertain. The CDR3 totals 11 residues. Germline V gene lookup returns CDR1 MNHNS and CDR2 SASEGT. V was pared by 6 bases and J by 11 bases, with 13 bases between. CDR3 residues: CASRLQRLAFF. The CDR3 DNA sequence: TGTGCCAGCAGGTTACAGCGGCTGGCTTTCTTT.

The chain combines TRBV5-1 with TRBJ2-3; D may correspond to TRBD1 or TRBD2 (5 bases each). V shed 4 bases and J shed 5 bases, with 20 bases lying between them. The CDR3 totals 16 residues. The germline V gene has CDR1 SGHRS and CDR2 YFSETQ. CDR3 sequence reads: CASSRPGGSERDTQYF. CDR3 DNA: TGCGCCAGCAGCCGGCCTGGGGGTAGCGAAAGAGATACGCAGTATTTT.

The V and J genes are TRBV5-1 and TRBJ1-6; D is unclear. This CDR3 region has 13 residues. Trimming stripped 4 bases from V and 4 bases from J, with 6 bases between. Germline-derived CDR1 and CDR2 are SGHRS and YFSETQ. The DNA of the CDR3 is TGCGCCAGCAGCGGGTCTTATAATTCACCCCTCCACTTT. It yields the protein CASSGSYNSPLHF.

This chain connects TRBV27 to TRBJ2-5; the D gene is possibly TRBD2 (6 bases). CDR1 is MNHEY and CDR2 is SMNVEV in the germline V gene (reference sequence). The germline V and J ends were trimmed by 5 bases and 4 bases, with 17 bases remaining between them. The CDR3 length is 15 residues. The chain's CDR3 is CASSAVAAGRETQYF. The CDR3 DNA follows: TGTGCCAGCAGTGCTGTCGCGGCGGGGAGAGAGACCCAGTACTTC.

This clone was counted once. The chain recombines TRBV6-1 with TRBJ1-2, with a possible D match to TRBD1 (5 bases). Trimming pared 0 bases from V and 11 bases from J, leaving 22 bases between. The CDR3 is made up of 16 amino acids. The germline V gene encodes CDR1 MNHNS and CDR2 SASEGT. The CDR3: CASSEAWAGRLGGYTF. Here the CDR3 DNA reads TGTGCCAGCAGTGAAGCGTGGGCAGGCCGACTTGGGGGGTACACCTTC.

The gene calls are TRBV4-3 and TRBJ1-1, with D hard to call. CDR3 length: 15 amino acids. Germline loops: CDR1 LGHNA, CDR2 YSLEER. The germline V and J ends were trimmed by 0 bases and 4 bases, with 12 bases remaining between them. The DNA of the CDR3 is TGCGCCAGCAGCCAAGATTTGGGCCTCTTCACTGAAGCTTTCTTT. Protein product: CASSQDLGLFTEAFF.

The gene calls are TRBV10-3 and TRBJ2-7, with a tentative D call TRBD1 (6 bases). Trimming cost V 0 bases and J 7 bases, with 16 bases left between them. CDR3 length: 15 amino acids. Germline V CDR1 and CDR2: ENHRY, SYGVKD. The CDR3 region is CAISESRGRGGEQYF. CDR3 bases: TGTGCCATCAGTGAGTCGCGTGGGAGAGGGGGTGAGCAGTACTTC.

This clone has only one observation. V usage is TRBV19 and J usage is TRBJ1-1; no firm D call. V was cut by 4 bases and J by 3 bases, with 9 bases left in between. CDR1 is LNHDA and CDR2 is SQIVND in the germline V gene (reference sequence). The CDR3 is 13 residues long. CDR3 sequence reads: CASSTSAYTEAFF. The CDR3, as DNA: TGTGCCAGTAGTACCTCCGCCTACACTGAAGCTTTCTTT.